Below, one T cell receptor beta chain is given with its context. There is no known antigen for this receptor. No per-base quality is available; no much larger clone lies one base away. In total, 600 or so healthy bone marrow donors made up the cohort. Cohort members were all nominally healthy when sampled, although unrecorded immune exposures were likely present. The donor tested CMV seropositive, placing the donor among the 250 to 300 seropositive members of the cohort. A peripheral blood sample was collected from each donor, and TCR beta sequencing was performed on peripheral blood mononuclear cells. The Qiagen DNeasy Blood Extraction Kit was used to extract genomic DNA from the blood cell samples. These data are taken from a study of cytomegalovirus exposure and HLA in healthy donors (dated by TCRdb to 2016 to 2017). Study-wide context: In an earlier analysis of 450 to 750 of the donors, 250 to 350 Gb of sequence data and just under 120 million unique TCR beta sequences from about 190 million T cells were reported. Roughly 320 gigabases of sequencing data and tens of millions of unique TCR sequences made up an early release that covered fewer than 650 HLA-typed donors. Of the approximately 400 genotyped donors, 80% to 90% were placed in the genetic ancestry cluster associated with self-reported Caucasian donors. The aim of the study was to test whether cataloging public T cell receptors could identify signatures of past pathogen exposure. The study profiled the T cell repertoires of 550 to 700 subjects by immunosequencing and related them to cytomegalovirus serostatus. Besides the first cohort of approximately 670 subjects, a separate validation cohort made up of 90 to 150 different subjects was used. High-throughput TCR immunosequencing, statistical association of individual TCRs with disease status, and machine learning were combined to predict cytomegalovirus infection status. A later analysis re-analyzed previously published TCR beta repertoires from roughly 630 donors and added high-resolution HLA genotyping to study TCR occurrence patterns. Rather than drawing on any new phenotypic data, the later analysis identified candidate immune exposures from TCR beta sequences and the way those sequences occurred across donors. In an earlier analysis of a few hundred of the donors, high-throughput TCR beta sequencing was used to judge whether each TCR beta V gene segment behaved as functional or pseudogenic. Alongside the repertoire data, information on donor age, sex, ethnicity and CMV serostatus was compiled. A later genetic analysis used genome-wide SNP genotypes for about three fifths of the 666 donors, treating that subset as a discovery cohort. All discovery cohort repertoires had been generated using a single sequencing platform. HLA typing covered class I and class II loci at four-digit resolution. The number of typed donors differed by locus: about 620-640 for A, B, C, DRB1 and DQB1; approximately 540 for DQA1; 606 for DPA1; and 400 to 480 for DPB1. Because of strong linkage in the cohort, five DR-DQ haplotypes were treated as single units for association and clustering. Across about 370 genotyped donors of the cohort, an average of about 250,000 unique TCR beta nucleotide sequences per donor were sequenced, and around 20% of those sequences were non-productive.

Libraries came from the immunoSEQ multiplex PCR assay. The multiplex PCR relied on a mix of 60 forward primers for TCR Vbeta segments and 13 reverse primers for TCR Jbeta segments. The CDR3 region of rearranged TCR beta genes was amplified from genomic DNA by a multiplex PCR assay. Amplified TCR beta libraries were sequenced as 87-base-pair reads on the Illumina HiSeq System. From the authors' description of their analysis: A later analysis counted some 80 million unique TCR beta chains across the 670 or so repertoires, and some 11 million of these chains were shared by at least two donors. Raw reads were error-corrected and collapsed into unique sequences with a nearest-neighbor algorithm that merged closely related sequences to remove PCR and sequencing errors. CDR3 sequences were aligned to IMGT reference sequences to assign V, D and J gene segments. For a sequence to be retained, a match of at least six nucleotides to both a V gene segment and a J gene segment was required. A rearrangement was called productive if the CDR3 had no stop codons and remained in frame with V and J, and every other rearrangement was called non-productive. CDR3 was defined by IMGT convention, running from the second conserved V-encoded cysteine to the conserved J-encoded phenylalanine. In an earlier analysis of some 550 of the donors, sequences lacking an unambiguous match to a single V gene segment were excluded. In an earlier analysis of approximately 590 of the donors, a V segment was called functional when productive rearrangements were above 56.7%, and segregating when the standard deviation between donors exceeded 5%. A statistical classification framework was built to diagnose cytomegalovirus status from the catalog of TCR beta chain sequences. V and J gene assignment, in a later analysis, came from comparing TCR nucleotide sequences with IMGT/GENE-DB human TR gene sequences. In a later analysis, CDR3 sequences and most-parsimonious VDJ recombination scenarios were assigned using the TCRdist pipeline. In a later analysis, each TCR beta chain was defined by its CDR3 amino acid sequence together with its V-gene family, and reads without a unique V-gene family were excluded. In a later analysis, approximately 590 highly shared, low-generation-probability nucleotide sequences were removed to address suspected cross-contamination and a sequencing artifact. In a later analysis, a clonal expansion index was calculated for each public chain from normalized within-repertoire ranks of inferred template counts. A later analysis computed generation probabilities with a VDJ recombination model fitted to out-of-frame rearrangements, and checked the results against IGoR. Hypergeometric tests were used in a later analysis to score TCR-TCR, TCR-HLA and TCR-CMV co-occurrence, with a repertoire-size bias correction applied to the TCR pairs. A later analysis estimated false discovery rates by permuting HLA or CMV assignments 20 times. A later analysis grouped co-occurring TCRs with DBSCAN, adding TCRdist sequence similarity when clustering within HLA-allele-positive subsets. Repertoires with fewer than 30,000 or more than 120,000 public chains were left out of co-occurrence clustering, as were several repertoires with anomalous nucleotide sharing. The table was pulled from immuneACCESS by TCRdb, which kept in-frame rearrangements only. Such tables lose some clones; where checked, under half of the loss comes from unresolved V genes, and the rest has no known cause. The V and J calls and clone size are taken from that table; D and trimming were inferred from the DNA. Present in this sample are about 210,000 clones, approximately 83% of which were seen just once. Of the sample, about 10% falls within the top ten clones.

Broader findings and caveats from the paper: The authors suggested that the approach could potentially be generalized to other disease states and immunological phenotypes. Linkage disequilibrium might explain the correlated functional status among segregating V segments, but an unknown experimental factor could not be excluded. The study gave a list of under 200 TCR beta chains associated with cytomegalovirus. In a later analysis, HLA-associated TCR beta chains showed more clonal expansion and lower generation probabilities than non-associated chains that were equally common. Strong co-occurrence of HLA alleles, especially DR and DQ, made assigning TCR associations to individual alleles difficult. In a later analysis, some 18,000 TCR beta sequences were associated with specific HLA alleles at a false discovery rate of 0.05. Only TCR beta chains were sequenced in this cohort, and the absence of alpha or paired-chain data limited detectable features. Because HLA typing was unavailable for some donors at each locus, only the typed subset was used in association tests. V-gene and J-gene trimming of TCR beta chains was associated with a missense DCLRE1C variant in a later genetic analysis, and the association was replicated in an independent cohort. In an earlier analysis of 587 of the donors, most TCR beta V segments appeared in productive rearrangements about 87% or about 30% of the time, broadly matching IMGT annotations. Three of the identified cytomegalovirus-associated TCR beta chains were confirmed in vitro to be specific for cytomegalovirus antigens. In a later analysis, TCR association rates were found to vary across HLA loci, with the most associated TCRs seen for DRB1 alleles and the fewest for HLA-C alleles. Most CMV-associated TCR beta chains appeared to be HLA-restricted in a later analysis, and the HLA associations seemed to be driven largely by CMV exposure. Some IMGT-functional V segments, including TRBV6-2 and TRBV6-3, could not be distinguished by the 87-base-pair reads and were therefore excluded. A cluster of highly shared sequence variants was judged likely to be a technical artifact of the sequencing pipeline. According to a later analysis, parvovirus B19, influenza, CMV and Epstein-Barr virus appeared linked to several top co-occurrence clusters. While some public TCRs were present in many individuals, most TCR sequences turned up only very rarely across donors. Immune exposure information for the cohort was limited to CMV serostatus. The presence/absence analyses assumed that sequencing depth was roughly uniform across donors, and that assumption may not be true. Cytomegalovirus status was reported to be diagnosed by the classifier with high specificity and sensitivity in both the original and validation cohorts. A further reported finding was that TCR beta sequences accurately predicted the HLA-A and HLA-B alleles for most subjects in the first cohort. Compared with the approximately 720-donor mean, donors in an Asian-associated ancestry cluster had fewer N-insertions in productive TCRs, according to a later genetic analysis. The earlier analysis of almost 600 of the donors excluded approximately 15 rarely observed V segments, including chromosome 9 orphons, because counts were too low.

CDR3 length: 15 amino acids, cysteine to phenylalanine. The sequence is cut down to CDR3 DNA, 45 bases in frame from base 1. From V the trimming removes 5 bases and from J it removes 5 bases, while the gene matches leave 9 bases of the junction unaccounted for. The germline V gene supplies CDR1 LGHNA and CDR2 YNFKEQ. Sequenced: PBMCs. The receptor's source is a woman in her 50s in good health and CMV-seropositive. Rearrangement joined TRBV4-2 to TRBJ1-5, and TRBD1 matches 7 of the central bases. The CDR3 here reads CASSTGTDYYQPQHF. The nucleotide sequence reads as follows: TGTGCCAGCAGCACCGGGACAGATTATTATCAGCCCCAGCATTTT.